Detailed here is one TCR beta chain. Its antigen is not known. Unique molecular identifiers were attached to individual cDNA molecules within the library. TCRdb fed the RACE reads into MiXCR, producing one record per CDR3 protein. The sample includes under 400,000 distinct CDR3 sequences, about 5.1% seen only once; the top ten take 2.6%. This entry is derived from a study of human T cells and chemical hapten exposure. The CDR3 spans 17 residues. J lost 1 base, V lost 0 bases, and 5 bases had no gene match. CDR1 is MNHEY and CDR2 is SVGAGI in the germline V gene. General observations from the study: Donors, who had alopecia, may show an immune response that differs from healthy people's. Relative to controls, expanded TCRs formed significantly more large CDR3 similarity clusters.

Specified time point: pre-sensitization, week 0. The treatment: therapeutic diphenylcyclopropenone sensitization with weekly scalp DPC. This chain connects TRBV6-5 to TRBJ2-3; TRBD2 matches at 9 bases. The clonotype was recovered from a woman aged 45-60 years with alopecia areata. Some clones in this sample may be carry-over from other donors' samples. Source: whole blood, taken in connection with sensitization to the hapten diphenylcyclopropenone (DPC). This chain's CDR3 is CASSYSMLAGRTDTQYF. DNA for the CDR3: TGTGCCAGCAGTTACTCGATGCTAGCGGGGCGCACAGATACGCAGTATTTT.